This T cell receptor (beta chain) was identified in a study of high-grade serous ovarian cancer treatment subgroups. Study-wide background: Mean per sample: about 14,000 reads, 6,500 to 9,000 unique TCR beta rearrangements.

Tumor tissue was taken before any definitive surgery or chemotherapy was given. Only in-frame clones appear in the TCRdb table, and some are missing; sequencing was by immunoSEQ multiplex PCR. The sample yields some 840 clones, around 75% seen once. This CDR3 has 18 residues. The ends lost 1 base at V and 7 bases at J; junction bases unmatched: 11. The germline CDR1 and CDR2 sequences are SGHAT and FQNNGV. Whole-study results and caveats: Same-patient tumor repertoires overlapped at about 0.11 to 0.8; different patients barely overlapped. Only CDR3 was analyzed; CDR1 and CDR2 were not.

A word on this clone: The antigen is undetermined.

The V gene is TRBV11-2, the J gene TRBJ2-1, with 12 bases that match TRBD2. The source is a human donor with high-grade serous ovarian cancer. Sequencing was carried out using tumor tissue. CDR3 protein: CASSLGPSGRAKSNEQFF. The CDR3 nucleotides read TGTGCCAGCAGCTTAGGGCCTAGCGGGAGGGCCAAGTCGAATGAGCAGTTCTTC.